This is a list of T cell receptor beta chains from one sample in a study of shared clonotypes between healthy human individuals. Using immunoSEQ multiplex PCR, the repertoire was profiled, and TCRdb retains in-frame clones only, with some absent. The table has about 1,500,000 clones, around 95% seen once. Sequencing was done on a sample of naive CD4+ T cells sorted from blood. The source of these receptors is a young man in good health. CDR3s include the opening cysteine and the closing phenylalanine or tryptophan. The D gene is left open where the match is weak. Where a row states a size, it is once, few, many or the class of an expanded clone; other rows omit it.

v_call,j_call,clone_size,d_call,cdr3_aa,cdr3_nt
TRBV28,TRBJ1-1,NA,NA,CASRRGGPTEAFF,TGTGCCAGCAGGCGAGGAGGGCCCACTGAAGCTTTCTTT
TRBV7-3,TRBJ2-7,NA,TRBD2,CASSHPQAGVYEQYF,TGTGCCAGCAGCCACCCGCAAGCGGGAGTATACGAGCAGTACTTC
TRBV9,TRBJ2-1,NA,TRBD2,CASSATAGTSGASSYNEQFF,TGTGCCAGCAGCGCCACAGCCGGGACTAGCGGGGCAAGCTCCTACAATGAGCAGTTCTTC
TRBV6-5,TRBJ1-1,NA,NA,CASRHGTQNTEAFF,TGTGCCAGCAGACACGGGACTCAAAACACTGAAGCTTTCTTT
TRBV6-1,TRBJ2-5,NA,TRBD2,CASSELAAPAVQETQYF,TGTGCCAGCAGTGAACTAGCGGCCCCCGCTGTGCAAGAGACCCAGTACTTC
TRBV28,TRBJ1-5,NA,NA,CASSLFGGRINQPQHF,TGTGCCAGCAGTTTATTCGGGGGGCGGATTAATCAGCCCCAGCATTTT
TRBV11-2,TRBJ2-7,NA,TRBD2,CASSLTGTSGSSYEQYF,TGTGCCAGCAGCCTTACCGGGACTAGCGGGAGCTCCTACGAGCAGTACTTC
TRBV29-1,TRBJ1-1,NA,NA,CSVDGGRMNTEAFF,TGCAGCGTTGACGGGGGAAGGATGAACACTGAAGCTTTCTTT
TRBV7-3,TRBJ1-1,NA,NA,CASSLKGANTEAFF,TGTGCCAGCAGCTTAAAAGGGGCCAACACTGAAGCTTTCTTT
TRBV6-6,TRBJ2-6,NA,NA,CASSLQGAGANVLTF,TGTGCCAGCAGTCTCCAGGGAGCTGGGGCCAACGTCCTGACTTTC
TRBV29-1,TRBJ1-1,once,NA,CSVGAGDRVSMNTEAFF,TGCAGCGTTGGGGCAGGGGATCGGGTTTCGATGAACACTGAAGCTTTCTTT
TRBV5-1,TRBJ1-4,NA,NA,CASSLVVSGSNEKLFF,TGCGCCAGCAGCTTGGTAGTTTCGGGATCTAATGAAAAACTGTTTTTT
TRBV20-1,TRBJ2-2,NA,NA,CSASRTGELFF,TGCAGTGCTAGCCGGACCGGGGAGCTGTTTTTT
TRBV5-1,TRBJ1-3,NA,NA,CASRPPDGTPGNTIYF,TGCGCCAGCAGACCTCCCGATGGGACACCAGGAAACACCATATATTTT
TRBV7-8,TRBJ1-5,NA,NA,CASSIGPDRNQPQHF,TGTGCCAGCAGTATCGGGCCTGACAGGAATCAGCCCCAGCATTTT
TRBV4-1,TRBJ2-2,NA,NA,CASSRDDRTLYTGELFF,TGCGCCAGCAGCCGAGACGACAGGACACTATACACCGGGGAGCTGTTTTTT
TRBV18,TRBJ1-5,NA,NA,CASSPPRTFNQPQHF,TGTGCCAGCTCACCACCACGGACTTTCAATCAGCCCCAGCATTTT
TRBV18,TRBJ2-7,NA,NA,CASSPSTGFSYEQYF,TGTGCCAGCTCACCATCGACAGGCTTTTCCTACGAGCAGTACTTC
TRBV18,TRBJ1-4,NA,NA,CASSRDRTNEKLFF,TGTGCCAGCTCACGCGACAGAACTAATGAAAAACTGTTTTTT
TRBV11-3,TRBJ2-5,NA,NA,CASSIEVQETQYF,TGTGCCAGCAGCATAGAGGTCCAAGAGACCCAGTACTTC
TRBV19,TRBJ1-5,NA,NA,CASTPDGNQPQHF,TGTGCCAGTACCCCTGACGGGAATCAGCCCCAGCATTTT
TRBV7-8,TRBJ2-1,once,TRBD1,CASSLELISRIRTGENEQFF,TGTGCCAGCAGCTTAGAGCTAATCTCCCGGATAAGGACAGGAGAAAATGAGCAGTTCTTC
TRBV27,TRBJ1-2,NA,TRBD1,CASSTKTGSYGYTF,TGTGCCAGCAGCACGAAGACAGGGTCCTATGGCTACACCTTC
TRBV28,TRBJ1-5,NA,TRBD1,CASIWGTGGGQPQHF,TGTGCCAGCATTTGGGGGACAGGAGGAGGCCAGCCCCAGCATTTT
TRBV14,TRBJ2-6,NA,NA,CASSQDVGSGANVLTF,TGTGCCAGCAGCCAAGATGTGGGCTCTGGGGCCAACGTCCTGACTTTC
TRBV29-1,TRBJ2-3,NA,NA,CSVETLGPYTDTQYF,TGCAGCGTTGAAACTCTCGGGCCGTACACAGATACGCAGTATTTT
TRBV6-1,TRBJ2-1,NA,TRBD2,CASSLQTSGLNEQFF,TGTGCCAGCAGTCTACAGACTAGCGGACTCAATGAGCAGTTCTTC
TRBV28,TRBJ2-7,NA,NA,CASSLQAGTYEQYF,TGTGCCAGCAGTTTACAGGCTGGGACCTACGAGCAGTACTTC
TRBV10-3,TRBJ2-2,NA,NA,CAISESSQSWAGELFF,TGTGCCATCAGTGAGTCTTCCCAGAGTTGGGCCGGGGAGCTGTTTTTT
TRBV28,TRBJ1-5,NA,NA,CASSFLGQPQHF,TGTGCCAGCAGTTTTTTGGGTCAGCCCCAGCATTTT
TRBV7-9,TRBJ2-2,NA,NA,CASRRRQGRGTGELFF,TGTGCCAGCAGAAGACGACAGGGACGGGGGACCGGGGAGCTGTTTTTT
TRBV7-6,TRBJ2-5,once,TRBD2,CASSLGTSGETQYF,TGTGCCAGCAGCTTAGGGACTAGCGGGGAGACCCAGTACTTC
TRBV7-2,TRBJ2-5,NA,NA,CASSLDSGTETQYF,TGTGCCAGCAGCTTAGATTCGGGGACAGAGACCCAGTACTTC
TRBV5-5,TRBJ1-1,NA,NA,CASSSQPLLNTEAFF,TGTGCCAGCAGCTCCCAACCCCTTCTGAACACTGAAGCTTTCTTT
TRBV19,TRBJ2-6,NA,NA,CASSLPGANVLTF,TGTGCCAGTAGCCTTCCTGGGGCCAACGTCCTGACTTTC
TRBV12-5,TRBJ2-2,once,TRBD2,CASGPGTSRYTGELFF,TGTGCTAGTGGTCCCGGGACTAGCCGATACACCGGGGAGCTGTTTTTT
TRBV6-1,TRBJ2-7,NA,NA,CASSEGFLRDSSYEQYF,TGTGCCAGCAGTGAAGGTTTTTTGCGGGACAGCTCCTACGAGCAGTACTTC
TRBV6-1,TRBJ2-2,once,NA,CASSVGSSPTGELFF,TGTGCCAGCAGTGTTGGGAGTAGTCCAACCGGGGAGCTGTTTTTT
TRBV2,TRBJ2-1,NA,NA,CASSGRASMTEQFF,TGTGCCAGCAGTGGAAGGGCTTCAATGACTGAGCAGTTCTTC
TRBV27,TRBJ2-6,NA,TRBD2,CASSPGLAGVSGANVLTF,TGTGCCAGCAGTCCGGGACTAGCGGGAGTATCAGGGGCCAACGTCCTGACTTTC
TRBV10-1,TRBJ1-1,NA,NA,CASSVPGDTEAFF,TGCGCCAGCAGTGTCCCGGGGGACACTGAAGCTTTCTTT
TRBV21-1,TRBJ2-7,NA,NA,CASSNRSYEQYF,TGTGCCAGCAGCAACCGCAGCTACGAGCAGTACTTC
TRBV6-5,TRBJ2-7,few,NA,CASSPAGGSYEQYF,TGTGCCAGCAGCCCCGCCGGTGGAAGCTACGAGCAGTACTTC
TRBV6-6,TRBJ2-7,NA,TRBD1,CASSYLGQSSYEQYF,TGTGCCAGCAGTTACCTGGGACAGAGTTCCTACGAGCAGTACTTC